These T cell receptor beta chains were read from a single sample in a study of T cells after yellow fever vaccination. TCRdb re-called the 5' RACE reads with MiXCR, one entry per CDR3 protein. The sample consists of about 550,000 distinct CDR3 sequences, 15% to 20% of them appearing once. The input for sequencing was PBMCs, taken 15 days after the yellow fever booster vaccination. The receptors were sampled from a man younger than 40 who received the YFV17D yellow fever vaccine. CDR3s include the opening cysteine and the closing phenylalanine or tryptophan. The D gene is left open where the match is weak. Clone size is stated in some rows and not others, as once, few, many or a class when expanded.

CDR3 DNA: TGTGCCAGCAGTTTTGGGGGGCCCACCGGGGAGCTGTTTTTT
CDR3 protein: CASSFGGPTGELFF
clone size: -
V gene: TRBV27
D gene: -
J gene: TRBJ2-2

CDR3 DNA: TGTGCCAGCAGCTTGTGGGGACAGGCCGCCGGGGAGCTGTTTTTT
CDR3 protein: CASSLWGQAAGELFF
clone size: few
V gene: TRBV5-8
D gene: TRBD1
J gene: TRBJ2-2

CDR3 DNA: TGTGCCAGCAGCAGTTGGGCTAGCGGTTCCTACGAGCAGTACTTC
CDR3 protein: CASSSWASGSYEQYF
clone size: few
V gene: TRBV5-6
D gene: TRBD2
J gene: TRBJ2-7

CDR3 DNA: TGTGCTAGTGGTCCCTCCGGGGAGCGCCTCTTTAAAGAGACCCAGTACTTC
CDR3 protein: CASGPSGERLFKETQYF
clone size: -
V gene: TRBV12-5
D gene: -
J gene: TRBJ2-5

CDR3 DNA: TGTGCCAGCTCGAGCCCAGATACGCAGTATTTT
CDR3 protein: CASSSPDTQYF
clone size: many
V gene: TRBV12-3/TRBV12-4
D gene: -
J gene: TRBJ2-3

CDR3 DNA: TGTGCCAGCAGCTTTACTAGCGAGACAGATACGCAGTATTTT
CDR3 protein: CASSFTSETDTQYF
clone size: few
V gene: TRBV5-6
D gene: TRBD2
J gene: TRBJ2-3

CDR3 DNA: TGTGCCACCAGTGATTCGGGGGAAAATGAAAAACTGTTTTTT
CDR3 protein: CATSDSGENEKLFF
clone size: few
V gene: TRBV24-1
D gene: -
J gene: TRBJ1-4

CDR3 DNA: TGTGCCAGCAGCCAAGATTCTGGCTTCAATGAGCAGTTCTTC
CDR3 protein: CASSQDSGFNEQFF
clone size: -
V gene: TRBV4-2
D gene: -
J gene: TRBJ2-1

CDR3 DNA: TGTGCCAGCAGTTTCTCCAGGGCGGGGGGTCAGCCCCAGCATTTT
CDR3 protein: CASSFSRAGGQPQHF
clone size: -
V gene: TRBV12-3/TRBV12-4
D gene: -
J gene: TRBJ1-5

CDR3 DNA: TGTGCCAGCTCACCGAGGTTTGCTGCAGATACGCAGTATTTT
CDR3 protein: CASSPRFAADTQYF
clone size: few
V gene: TRBV18
D gene: -
J gene: TRBJ2-3

CDR3 DNA: TGCAGCGTTGAACCTAGGCTATCCAAGGGGGAGCAGTTCTTC
CDR3 protein: CSVEPRLSKGEQFF
clone size: few
V gene: TRBV29-1
D gene: -
J gene: TRBJ2-1

CDR3 DNA: TGTGCCAGCAGTCTTTACCGCGGGTCGGGGGCCTATGGCTACGAGCAGTACTTC
CDR3 protein: CASSLYRGSGAYGYEQYF
clone size: -
V gene: TRBV27
D gene: -
J gene: TRBJ2-7

CDR3 DNA: TGTGCCAGCAGCCCCCCAGCAAGGGAGACCCAGTACTTC
CDR3 protein: CASSPPARETQYF
clone size: many
V gene: TRBV3-1
D gene: -
J gene: TRBJ2-5

CDR3 DNA: TGTGCCAGCAGCTCCTGGGGTGCGGGAAACACCATATATTTT
CDR3 protein: CASSSWGAGNTIYF
clone size: few
V gene: TRBV28
D gene: -
J gene: TRBJ1-3

CDR3 DNA: TGTGCCAGCAGCGTGGGGAGTTTGCACGAGCAGTACTTC
CDR3 protein: CASSVGSLHEQYF
clone size: -
V gene: TRBV9
D gene: -
J gene: TRBJ2-7

CDR3 DNA: TGTGCCAGCGGGAGGGGAGGCTACCCCTATGGCTACACCTTC
CDR3 protein: CASGRGGYPYGYTF
clone size: -
V gene: TRBV12-3/TRBV12-4
D gene: -
J gene: TRBJ1-2

CDR3 DNA: TGTGCCAGCAGCTTTTGGGGGGACCGACGACGGCTCGAGACCCAGTACTTC
CDR3 protein: CASSFWGDRRRLETQYF
clone size: few
V gene: TRBV7-2
D gene: -
J gene: TRBJ2-5

CDR3 DNA: TGTGCCAGCAGTCACCGGGACATAGGCGAGCAGTACTTC
CDR3 protein: CASSHRDIGEQYF
clone size: few
V gene: TRBV6-5
D gene: -
J gene: TRBJ2-7

CDR3 DNA: TGTGCCAGCAGCCAAGAGATCAACACAGATACGCAGTATTTT
CDR3 protein: CASSQEINTDTQYF
clone size: -
V gene: TRBV4-2
D gene: -
J gene: TRBJ2-3

CDR3 DNA: TGTGCCATCAGTACCGGACTAGCGGGAGGGGATACGCAGTATTTT
CDR3 protein: CAISTGLAGGDTQYF
clone size: -
V gene: TRBV10-3
D gene: TRBD2
J gene: TRBJ2-3

CDR3 DNA: TGTGCCAGCCTACAGGGGTCCTCTGAAGCTTTCTTT
CDR3 protein: CASLQGSSEAFF
clone size: many
V gene: TRBV7-9
D gene: TRBD1
J gene: TRBJ1-1

CDR3 DNA: TGTGCCAGCAGTTTCGGGACTAGCGGGAGGAGGAATGAGCAGTTCTTC
CDR3 protein: CASSFGTSGRRNEQFF
clone size: many
V gene: TRBV28
D gene: TRBD2
J gene: TRBJ2-1

CDR3 DNA: TGTGCGAAACGGGGGGCAAAAGACGAGCAGTACTTC
CDR3 protein: CAKRGAKDEQYF
clone size: few
V gene: TRBV28
D gene: -
J gene: TRBJ2-7

CDR3 DNA: TGTGCCAGCCCAAAGGAGCCGTACGGTGGCGGGGAGCTGTTTTTT
CDR3 protein: CASPKEPYGGGELFF
clone size: -
V gene: TRBV7-9
D gene: -
J gene: TRBJ2-2

CDR3 DNA: TGTGCCAGCAGCCAACTCTTAGCGGGAGAGACCCAGTACTTC
CDR3 protein: CASSQLLAGETQYF
clone size: -
V gene: TRBV14
D gene: TRBD2
J gene: TRBJ2-5